This T cell receptor (beta chain) was profiled in a study of tumor-infiltrating T cells and Merkel cell polyomavirus (dated by TCRdb to between 2016 and 2019). Broadly, across the study: CD8+ T cells specific for the Merkel cell polyomavirus KLL epitope were examined in Merkel cell carcinoma patients. In the whole study, one tumor sample was a frozen nodal tumor digest, and another tumor sample was a flash-frozen core biopsy of a metastasis. TRB sequencing covered KLL-tetramer-sorted cells from blood or tumor-infiltrating lymphocytes in approximately 14 samples, plus 12 matched whole-tumor samples. Most whole-tumor samples were obtained as 25-micron curls cut from formalin-fixed, paraffin-embedded tissue blocks. Varied, non-standardized therapies, including chemotherapy, radiation and immunotherapies, were received by the patients. Patients came in at different disease stages and had a median follow-up of 2.7 years, ranging from roughly 1.1 to 6.0 years.

According to the germline V gene, CDR1 reads MDHEN and CDR2 reads SYDVKM. V is reduced by 4 bases and J by 2 bases, leaving a spacing of 11 bases between them. The CDR3, cysteine through phenylalanine, is 14 amino acids long. Here the CDR3 DNA is all that survives: 42 bases in frame from base 1. Library creation used the immunoSEQ multiplex PCR assay. Genomic DNA extraction, TRB sequencing and normalization were carried out by Adaptive Biotechnologies (Seattle, WA). The authors' pipeline ran thus. Clonality was computed as one minus Shannon entropy of productive TRB sequences normalized by log2 of unique productive sequences. KLL-specific clonotypes in tumors were found by matching TCRbeta CDR3 amino acid sequences to the sequences from the tetramer-sorted sample of each patient. The table was pulled from immuneACCESS by TCRdb, which kept in-frame rearrangements only. Such tables lose some clones; where checked, under half of the loss comes from unresolved V genes, and the rest has no known cause. V, J and clone size are those of that table, while D and trimming were read from the DNA. For this sample there are 26,000 or so clones; 87% appear just once. The ten largest clones capture roughly 2.5% of the sample.

Robust positive staining for Merkel cell polyomavirus Large T antigen was observed by immunohistochemistry in the tumors of all patients. Approximately eleven Merkel cell carcinoma patients with robust KLL-tetramer+ populations, above 0.04% of CD8+ T cells, in blood and/or cultured TIL were included. Every patient was Caucasian, and patient ages had a median of around 65 years and ranged from about 45 to 77 years. For patients with unknown primaries who presented with nodal disease, or in cases where primary tissue was insufficient, lymph node tumors were analyzed. Overall study outcomes, separate from this receptor: The small sample size of the study (n ≈ 13 patients) is recognized as a limitation. Significantly improved MCC-specific survival was associated with a higher fraction of KLL-specific T cells within tumors (about 1.7-18% versus about 0-0.14%). Because only a single viral epitope was studied, T cells directed against other Merkel cell polyomavirus epitopes were not captured. A greater number of unique KLL-specific clonotypes in tumors (5-108 vs 0-3) was associated with a significant advantage in MCC-specific survival (P = 0.0051). KLL-specific TRB repertoires were found to be diverse and largely private, with only one public clonotype, shared by two patients, identified among around 400 unique sequences.

In this sample, this clone turned up a few times. The antigen it binds to is not known. The input lacks base qualities; no much larger clone sits a single base away. The sequence is built from TRBV28 and TRBJ1-2; TRBD1 is a weak D gene call, 6 bases matching. The sequence came from a man aged 50 to 59 with Merkel cell carcinoma. Material for sequencing was lymph node tissue. CDR3 region: CASSSHRANYGYTF. The sequence in DNA is TGTGCCAGCAGTTCACACAGGGCGAACTATGGCTACACCTTC.